This entry concerns a single T cell receptor (beta chain). From the 5' RACE reads, TCRdb called clonotypes with MiXCR, one entry per CDR3 protein. The sample gives roughly 690,000 distinct CDR3 sequences, 21% of which show up once; 4% to 5.5% is in the top ten. These data are taken from a study of identical twins. The CDR3 covers 13 residues. Trimming pared 1 base from V and 6 bases from J, leaving 10 bases between. Germline CDR1 SNHLY, CDR2 FYNNEI. These sequences were also reported in another study, on T cells expressing NK-cell markers. In that study: Sequenced donors, eight in total, included seven who were HCMV-seropositive and one who was seronegative.

The chain has TRBV2 and TRBJ2-7; D might be TRBD1 (5 bases). The sequenced sample was PBMCs. The receptor was derived from a woman in her late teens or twenties in good health. The CDR3 coding sequence is TGTGCCAGCAGTGAAGAGACAGCTCTCGAGCAGTACTTC. Protein: CASSEETALEQYF.